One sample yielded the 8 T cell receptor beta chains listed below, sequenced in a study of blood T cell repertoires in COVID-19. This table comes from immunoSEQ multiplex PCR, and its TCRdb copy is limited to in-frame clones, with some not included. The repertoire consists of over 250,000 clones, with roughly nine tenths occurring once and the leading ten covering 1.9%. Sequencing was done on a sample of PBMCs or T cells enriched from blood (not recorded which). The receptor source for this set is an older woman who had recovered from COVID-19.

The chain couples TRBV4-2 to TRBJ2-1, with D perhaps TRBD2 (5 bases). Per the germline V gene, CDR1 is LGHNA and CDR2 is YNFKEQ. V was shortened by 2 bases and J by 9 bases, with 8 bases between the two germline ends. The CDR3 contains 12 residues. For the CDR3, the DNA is TGTGCCAGCAGCCAACAGAGGGTTGAGCAGTTCTTC. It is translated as CASSQQRVEQFF.

This chain's CDR3 is CASSEGRGTPQYNEQFF. The DNA of the CDR3 is TGTGCCAGTAGTGAAGGCCGGGGGACTCCACAGTACAATGAGCAGTTCTTC. The gene calls are TRBV19 and TRBJ2-1; a weak D match, TRBD2 (6 bases). Per germline, CDR1 LNHDA and CDR2 SQIVND (reference sequence). This CDR3 has 17 residues. Deletions cut 5 bases from V and 4 bases from J, with 21 bases between.

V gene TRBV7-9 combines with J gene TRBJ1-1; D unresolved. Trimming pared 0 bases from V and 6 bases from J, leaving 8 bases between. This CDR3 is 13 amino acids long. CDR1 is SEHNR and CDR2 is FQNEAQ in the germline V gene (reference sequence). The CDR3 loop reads CASSLAVAAEAFF. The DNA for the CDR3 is TGTGCCAGCAGCTTAGCGGTCGCAGCTGAAGCTTTCTTT.

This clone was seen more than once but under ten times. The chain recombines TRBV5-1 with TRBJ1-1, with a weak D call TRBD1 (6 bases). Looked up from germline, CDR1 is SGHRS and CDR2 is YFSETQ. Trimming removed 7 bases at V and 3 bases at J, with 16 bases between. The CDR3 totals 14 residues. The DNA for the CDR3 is TGCGCCAGCGGGCCAGGGGCATGGGACACTGAAGCTTTCTTT. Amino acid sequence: CASGPGAWDTEAFF.

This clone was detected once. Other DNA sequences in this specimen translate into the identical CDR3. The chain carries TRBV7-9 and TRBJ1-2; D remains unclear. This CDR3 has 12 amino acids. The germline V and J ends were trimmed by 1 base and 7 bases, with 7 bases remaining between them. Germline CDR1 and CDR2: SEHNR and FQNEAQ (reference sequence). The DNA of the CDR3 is TGTGCCAGCAGCTTAGTGCGAGGTGGCTACACCTTC. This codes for CASSLVRGGYTF. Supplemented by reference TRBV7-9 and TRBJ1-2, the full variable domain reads DTGVSQNPRHKITKRGQNVTFRCDPISEHNRLYWYRQTLGQGPEFLTYFQNEAQLEKSRLLSDRFSAERPKGSFSTLEIQRTEQGDSAMYLCASSLVRGGYTFGSGTRLTVV.

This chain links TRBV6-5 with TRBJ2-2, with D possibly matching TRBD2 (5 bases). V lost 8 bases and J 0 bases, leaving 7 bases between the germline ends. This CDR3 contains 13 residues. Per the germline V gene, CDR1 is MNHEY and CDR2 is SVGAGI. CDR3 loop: CASPGTNTGELFF. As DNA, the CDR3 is TGTGCCAGCCCCGGGACGAACACCGGGGAGCTGTTTTTT.

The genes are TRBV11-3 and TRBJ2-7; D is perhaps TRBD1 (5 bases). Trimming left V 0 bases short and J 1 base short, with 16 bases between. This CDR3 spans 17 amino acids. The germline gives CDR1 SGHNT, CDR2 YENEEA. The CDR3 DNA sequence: TGTGCCAGCAGCTTAGAGCTCTCAGGGCCTGGATCCTACGAGCAGTACTTC. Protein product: CASSLELSGPGSYEQYF. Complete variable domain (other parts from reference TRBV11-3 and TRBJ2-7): EAGVVQSPRYKIIEKKQPVAFWCNPISGHNTLYWYLQNLGQGPELLIRYENEEAVDDSQLPKDRFSAERLKGVDSTLKIQPAELGDSAVYLCASSLELSGPGSYEQYFGPGTRLTVT.

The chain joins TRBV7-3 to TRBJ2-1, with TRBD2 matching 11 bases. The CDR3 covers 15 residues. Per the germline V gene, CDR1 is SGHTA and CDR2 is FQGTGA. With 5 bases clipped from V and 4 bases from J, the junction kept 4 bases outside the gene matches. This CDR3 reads CASSLRLAGYNEQFF. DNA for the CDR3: TGTGCCAGCAGCCTCAGACTAGCGGGATACAATGAGCAGTTCTTC.